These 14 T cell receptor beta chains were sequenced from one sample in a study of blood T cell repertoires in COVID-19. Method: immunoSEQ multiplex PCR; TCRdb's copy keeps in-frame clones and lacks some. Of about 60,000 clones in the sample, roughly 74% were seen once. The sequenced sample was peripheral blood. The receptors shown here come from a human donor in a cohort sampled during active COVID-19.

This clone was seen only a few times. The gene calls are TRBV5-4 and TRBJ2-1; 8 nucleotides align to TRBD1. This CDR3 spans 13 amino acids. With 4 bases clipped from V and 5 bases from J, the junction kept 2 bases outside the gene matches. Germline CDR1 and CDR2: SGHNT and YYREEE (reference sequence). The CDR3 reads CASSTGGHNEQFF. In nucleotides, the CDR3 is TGTGCCAGCAGCACAGGGGGGCACAATGAGCAGTTCTTC.

The CDR3 DNA follows: TGCGCCAGCAGCCAAGGACTAGCGGGAGGGTACAATGAGCAGTTCTTC. Protein: CASSQGLAGGYNEQFF. The rearrangement links TRBV4-1 to TRBJ2-1; TRBD2 aligns across 14 bases. Germline V gives CDR1 MGHRA, CDR2 YSYEKL. The length of the CDR3 is 16 residues. V shed 1 base and J 4 bases; nucleotides not matched to a gene: 0.

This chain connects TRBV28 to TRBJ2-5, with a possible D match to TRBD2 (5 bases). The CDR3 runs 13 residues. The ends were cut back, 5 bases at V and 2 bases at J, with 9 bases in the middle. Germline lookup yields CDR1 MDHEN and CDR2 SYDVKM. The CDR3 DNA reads TGTGCCAGCAGTACGCCGGGGCAAGAGACCCAGTACTTC. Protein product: CASSTPGQETQYF.

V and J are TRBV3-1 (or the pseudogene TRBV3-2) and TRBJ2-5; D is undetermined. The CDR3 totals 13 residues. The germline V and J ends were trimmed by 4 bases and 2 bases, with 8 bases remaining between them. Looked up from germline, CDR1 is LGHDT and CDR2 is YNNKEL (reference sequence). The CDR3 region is CASSLGHQETQYF. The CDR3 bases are TGTGCCAGCAGCCTGGGCCATCAAGAGACCCAGTACTTC.

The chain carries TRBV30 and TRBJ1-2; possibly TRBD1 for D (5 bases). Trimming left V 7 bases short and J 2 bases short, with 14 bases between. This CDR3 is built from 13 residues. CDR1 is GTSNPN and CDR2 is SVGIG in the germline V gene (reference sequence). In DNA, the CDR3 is TGTGCCTCAGAAGGGGCAGGGAACTATGGCTACACCTTC. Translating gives CASEGAGNYGYTF.

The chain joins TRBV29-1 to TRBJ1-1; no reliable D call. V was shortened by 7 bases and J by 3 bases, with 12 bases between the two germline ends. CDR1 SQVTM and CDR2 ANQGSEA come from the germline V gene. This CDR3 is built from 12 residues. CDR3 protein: CSARESDTEAFF. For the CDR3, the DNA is TGCAGCGCTAGGGAGTCGGACACTGAAGCTTTCTTT.

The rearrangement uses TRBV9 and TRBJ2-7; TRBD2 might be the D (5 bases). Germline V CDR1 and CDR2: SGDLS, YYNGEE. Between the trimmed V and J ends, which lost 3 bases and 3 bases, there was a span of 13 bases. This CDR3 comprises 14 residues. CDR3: CASSATGSFYEQYF. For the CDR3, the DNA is TGTGCCAGCAGCGCTACGGGGTCATTCTACGAGCAGTACTTC.

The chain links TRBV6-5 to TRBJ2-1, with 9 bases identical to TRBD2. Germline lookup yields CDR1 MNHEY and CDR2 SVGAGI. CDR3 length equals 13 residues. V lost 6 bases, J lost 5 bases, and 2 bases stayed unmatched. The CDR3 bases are TGTGCCAGCAGGCTAGCGGGGCACAATGAGCAGTTCTTC. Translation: CASRLAGHNEQFF.

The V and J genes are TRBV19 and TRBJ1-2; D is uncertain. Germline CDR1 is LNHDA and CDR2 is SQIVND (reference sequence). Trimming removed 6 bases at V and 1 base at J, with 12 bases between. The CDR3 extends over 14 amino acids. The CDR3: CASRRHQSNYGYTF. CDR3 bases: TGTGCCAGTAGGCGACACCAGAGTAACTATGGCTACACCTTC.

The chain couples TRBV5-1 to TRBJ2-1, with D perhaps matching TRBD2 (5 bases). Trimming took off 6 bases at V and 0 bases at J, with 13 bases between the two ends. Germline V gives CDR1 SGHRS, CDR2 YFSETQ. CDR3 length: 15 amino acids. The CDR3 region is CASTESGGSYNEQFF. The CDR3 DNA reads TGCGCCAGCACGGAAAGCGGCGGCTCCTACAATGAGCAGTTCTTC.

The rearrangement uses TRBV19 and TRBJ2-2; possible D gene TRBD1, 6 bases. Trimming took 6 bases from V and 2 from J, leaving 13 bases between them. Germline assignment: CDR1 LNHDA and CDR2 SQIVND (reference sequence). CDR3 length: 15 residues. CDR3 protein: CASRQGRGNTGELFF. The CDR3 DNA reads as TGTGCCAGTAGACAGGGAAGGGGAAACACCGGGGAGCTGTTTTTT.

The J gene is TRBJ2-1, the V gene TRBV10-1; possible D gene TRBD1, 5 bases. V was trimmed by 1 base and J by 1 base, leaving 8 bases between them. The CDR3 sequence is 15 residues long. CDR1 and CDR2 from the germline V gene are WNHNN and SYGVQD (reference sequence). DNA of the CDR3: TGCGCCAGCAGTGAGTTAAGGGGTTCCTACAATGAGCAGTTCTTC. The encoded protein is CASSELRGSYNEQFF.

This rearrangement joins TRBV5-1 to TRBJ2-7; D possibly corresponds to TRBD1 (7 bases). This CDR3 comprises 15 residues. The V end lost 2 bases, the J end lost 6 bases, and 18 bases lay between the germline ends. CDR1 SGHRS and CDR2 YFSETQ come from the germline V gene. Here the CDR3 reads CASSFRQGNSGEQYF. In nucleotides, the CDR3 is TGCGCCAGCAGCTTTCGACAGGGTAATAGCGGCGAGCAGTACTTC.

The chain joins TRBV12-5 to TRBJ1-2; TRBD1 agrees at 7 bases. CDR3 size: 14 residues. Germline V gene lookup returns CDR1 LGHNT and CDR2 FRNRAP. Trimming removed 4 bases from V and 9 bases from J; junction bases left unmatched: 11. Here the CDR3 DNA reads TGTGCTAGTGGTTCCTCGGGACAGTTCTTGAGCTACACCTTC. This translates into CASGSSGQFLSYTF.